The 32 T cell receptor beta chains below all came from one sample that was sequenced in a study of T cells in Graves' hyperthyroidism and ophthalmopathy. RNA transcripts yielded amplified TCR beta CDR3 regions. The HTBI set primed first-round TCR CDR3 RT-PCR. A single record per CDR3 protein comes from TCRdb applying MiXCR to the multiplex PCR reads. The data show 450,000 to 650,000 distinct CDR3 sequences, roughly 20% seen once. The specimen sequenced was blood. All receptors come from a man between 18 and 35 years old with Graves' hyperthyroidism.

V usage is TRBV27 and J usage is TRBJ1-2; tentatively, D is TRBD1 (6 bases). Germline V CDR1 and CDR2: MNHEY, SMNVEV (reference sequence). This CDR3 has 15 residues. Trimming cost V 5 bases and J 6 bases, with 19 bases left between them. CDR3 nucleotide sequence: TGTGCCAGCAGTCATGCTATACAGGGCGGTCATGGCTACACCTTC. This translates into CASSHAIQGGHGYTF.

This clonotype was picked up a small number of times. The chain joins TRBV18 to TRBJ2-5; D not resolved. The CDR3 contains 16 residues. Trimming took 1 base from V and 1 from J, leaving 13 bases between them. Germline CDR1 and CDR2: KGHSH and LQKENI. CDR3 sequence (DNA): TGTGCCAGCTCACCACGAATTCTGGCAGCCCAAGAGACCCAGTACTTC. Protein: CASSPRILAAQETQYF. Based on the CDR3 plus reference TRBV18 and TRBJ2-5, the full variable domain is NAGVMQNPRHLVRRRGQEARLRCSPMKGHSHVYWYRQLPEEGLKFMVYLQKENIIDESGMPKERFSAEFPKEGPSILRIQQVVRGDSAAYFCASSPRILAAQETQYFGPGTRLLVL.

This clonotype was seen a handful of times. J is TRBJ2-2 and V is TRBV5-1; no clear D. The CDR3 totals 17 residues. Germline V gene sequence: CDR1 SGHRS, CDR2 YFSETQ. Trimming took off 0 bases at V and 0 bases at J, with 12 bases between the two ends. The DNA for the CDR3 is TGCGCCAGCAGCTTGGTGACTTACCCGGCGAACACCGGGGAGCTGTTTTTT. Its protein product is CASSLVTYPANTGELFF.

This clonotype was seen ten or more times. V is TRBV12-5 and J is TRBJ2-5, with D unresolved. CDR1 LGHNT and CDR2 FRNRAP come from the germline V gene. V was trimmed by 5 bases and J by 9 bases, leaving 10 bases between them. CDR3 length: 11 amino acids. DNA for the CDR3: TGTGCTAGTGGTCCACCAAGACCCCAGTACTTC. Residues: CASGPPRPQYF. Based on the CDR3 plus reference TRBV12-5 and TRBJ2-5, the full variable domain is DARVTQTPRHKVTEMGQEVTMRCQPILGHNTVFWYRQTMMQGLELLAYFRNRAPLDDSGMPKDRFSAEMPDATLATLKIQPSEPRDSAVYFCASGPPRPQYFGPGTRLLVL.

The chain has TRBV2 and TRBJ2-2, with D maybe TRBD2 (6 bases). V was pared by 7 bases and J by 3 bases, with 9 bases between. From germline, CDR1 is SNHLY and CDR2 FYNNEI. The CDR3 contains 13 residues. CDR3 bases: TGTGCCAGCAACGGGGAGGACACCGGGGAGCTGTTTTTT. This translates into CASNGEDTGELFF. Based on the CDR3 plus reference TRBV2 and TRBJ2-2, the full variable domain is EPEVTQTPSHQVTQMGQEVILRCVPISNHLYFYWYRQILGQKVEFLVSFYNNEISEKSEIFDDQFSVERPDGSNFTLKIRSTKLEDSAMYFCASNGEDTGELFFGEGSRLTVL.

This clonotype was picked up many times. The V gene is TRBV28, the J gene TRBJ1-2; D remains unclear. The CDR3 runs 14 residues. Germline-derived CDR1 and CDR2 are MDHEN and SYDVKM. V was clipped by 5 bases and J by 0 bases, with 10 bases between them. The CDR3 spells CASSPLGPNYGYTF. The CDR3 DNA follows: TGTGCCAGCAGTCCACTCGGTCCTAACTATGGCTACACCTTC.

This clonotype was seen a few times. The chain carries TRBV9 and TRBJ2-5; D not certain. Germline V gene data show CDR1 as SGDLS and CDR2 as YYNGEE. With 0 bases removed from V and 4 bases from J, the gap between germline ends came to 7 bases. The CDR3 has 13 residues. This chain's CDR3 is CASSVVPGETQYF. Written as DNA, the CDR3 is TGTGCCAGCAGCGTAGTTCCAGGAGAGACCCAGTACTTC.

The table lists this clonotype with a few counts. The chain joins TRBV5-1 to TRBJ2-4; D may correspond to TRBD1 or TRBD2 (7 bases each). Germline loops: CDR1 SGHRS, CDR2 YFSETQ. The CDR3 covers 13 residues. V was trimmed by 4 bases and J by 12 bases, leaving 17 bases between them. CDR3 sequence reads: CASSLAGGAAQYF. CDR3 DNA sequence: TGCGCCAGCAGCCTGGCAGGGGGGGCGGCTCAGTACTTC.

This clonotype was counted many times. The chain has TRBV6-1 and TRBJ2-7, with 9 bases identical to TRBD1. In germline, CDR1 is MNHNS, CDR2 SASEGT. The CDR3 contains 16 residues. J was trimmed by 1 base and V by 4 bases; bases with no gene match: 8. For the CDR3, the DNA is TGTGCCAGCAGTGCCCTACAGGGGGCGCGGTCCTACGAGCAGTACTTC. Translation gives CASSALQGARSYEQYF.

This clonotype was detected ten times or more. CDR3 nucleotide sequence: TGTGCCAGCAGCCCCGGTTCTAGCGGGGGCAGGGAGACCCAGTACTTC. It yields the protein CASSPGSSGGRETQYF. J is TRBJ2-5 and V is TRBV7-9; 10 nucleotides agree with TRBD2. V trimming: 5 bases; J trimming: 5 bases; junction bases outside the gene matches: 11. Germline assignment: CDR1 SEHNR and CDR2 FQNEAQ (reference sequence). There are 16 residues in the CDR3.

In its sample, this clonotype was seen many times. The V call is TRBV6-5, the J call TRBJ2-7; 9 bases are a match to TRBD2. The CDR3 length is 16 residues. V trimming: 2 bases; J trimming: 6 bases; junction bases outside the gene matches: 11. Per the germline V gene, CDR1 is MNHEY and CDR2 is SVGAGI. CDR3: CASSYPRLAACFEQYF. CDR3 nucleotide sequence: TGTGCCAGCAGTTACCCCCGACTAGCGGCCTGCTTCGAGCAGTACTTC.

The sample holds one count of this clonotype. The rearrangement uses TRBV11-3 and TRBJ2-5; weak D call: TRBD1 (5 bases). Germline assignment: CDR1 SGHNT and CDR2 YENEEA. Trimming took off 4 bases at V and 1 base at J, with 10 bases between the two ends. The CDR3 has 14 amino acids. The CDR3 DNA reads TGTGCCAGCAGCTCCAGGGTCCGCCAAGAGACCCAGTACTTC. It specifies CASSSRVRQETQYF.

In this sample, this clonotype turned up many times. The J gene is TRBJ1-1, the V gene TRBV6-2 or TRBV6-3; no reliable D call. The V and J ends lost 5 bases and 0 bases respectively, with 10 bases between them. Germline V lookup: CDR1 MNHEY, CDR2 SVGEGT. This CDR3 has 14 residues. In nucleotides, the CDR3 is TGTGCCAGCAGTGAGCCCTCTATGAACACTGAAGCTTTCTTT. Translated: CASSEPSMNTEAFF.

This clonotype was detected ten times or more. V and J are TRBV20-1 and TRBJ2-5, with a possible D match to TRBD2 (6 bases). The CDR3 length is 13 residues. V shed 3 bases and J shed 5 bases, with 13 bases lying between them. Germline values: CDR1 DFQATT, CDR2 SNEGSKA (reference sequence). CDR3 in amino acids: CSASGGSGETQYF. The DNA of the CDR3 is TGCAGTGCTAGCGGGGGATCCGGGGAGACCCAGTACTTC.

This clonotype was seen many times. The DNA of the CDR3 is TGTGCCAGTAGTATAGATCATGGGACAGCCACCGGGGAGCTGTTTTTT. The encoded protein is CASSIDHGTATGELFF. The V and J genes are TRBV19 and TRBJ2-2, with 7 bases lining up with TRBD1. The CDR3 contains 16 residues. V shed 0 bases and J 4 bases; nucleotides not matched to a gene: 5. Germline loops: CDR1 LNHDA, CDR2 SQIVND (reference sequence).

This clonotype was detected many times. The V and J genes are TRBV11-3 and TRBJ2-5; 7 bases fit TRBD1. The V gene's germline CDR1 is SGHNT and CDR2 YENEEA. The CDR3 runs 13 residues. J lost 7 bases, V lost 2 bases, and 4 bases had no gene match. For the CDR3, the DNA is TGTGCCAGCAGCTTACATCAGGGGGTGACCCAGTACTTC. Its protein is CASSLHQGVTQYF.

In DNA, the CDR3 is TGCGCCAGCAGCTTGGTCTCAGCAGGGACGGGAGCCAAAAACATTCAGTACTTC. Translating gives CASSLVSAGTGAKNIQYF. J is TRBJ2-4 and V is TRBV5-1, with D perhaps being TRBD1 or TRBD2 (5 bases each). CDR1 SGHRS and CDR2 YFSETQ come from the germline V gene. The CDR3 runs 18 residues. V dropped 0 bases and J dropped 0 bases, with 16 bases sitting between them.

This clonotype was picked up a small number of times. The J gene is TRBJ2-7, the V gene TRBV7-8, with D tentatively TRBD2 (5 bases). Deletions cut 4 bases from V and 2 bases from J, with 24 bases between. The CDR3 totals 18 residues. CDR1 is SGHVS and CDR2 is FQNEAQ in the germline V gene. CDR3 DNA sequence: TGTGCCAGCAGCTCACCGTCCGGACTGTCTCAAAGTGCCTACGAGCAGTACTTC. Translation gives CASSSPSGLSQSAYEQYF.

This clonotype was seen at least ten times. This sequence joins TRBV7-2 and TRBJ1-1; D might be TRBD1 (5 bases). Trimming removed 2 bases at V and 4 bases at J, with 11 bases between. Germline CDR1 is SGHTA and CDR2 is FQGNSA. This CDR3 has 14 amino acids. The CDR3 region is CASSLSGRATEAFF. CDR3 bases: TGTGCCAGCAGCTTATCGGGGCGAGCCACTGAAGCTTTCTTT.

This clonotype was seen ten or more times. The chain couples TRBV6-5 to TRBJ2-7; D not certain. Deletions cut 4 bases from V and 6 bases from J, with 13 bases between. The CDR3 length is 13 residues. Germline V gene data show CDR1 as MNHEY and CDR2 as SVGAGI. The DNA of the CDR3 is TGTGCCAGCAGTTTACTCGAAGGTAGCGAGCAGTACTTC. This sequence encodes CASSLLEGSEQYF.

In its sample, this clonotype was seen once. V and J are TRBV6-2 or TRBV6-3 and TRBJ2-2; no clear D gene. V lost 2 bases and J 6 bases, leaving 10 bases between the germline ends. Germline-derived CDR1 and CDR2 are MNHEY and SVGEGT. The CDR3 extends over 14 amino acids. The CDR3 bases are TGTGCCAGCAGTTACGTCCCGAAGGCCGGGGAGCTGTTTTTT. The encoded protein is CASSYVPKAGELFF.

This clonotype has just a few counts. V and J are TRBV5-1 and TRBJ2-5; TRBD2 is a possible D gene (5 bases). The CDR3 sequence is 13 residues long. V dropped 6 bases and J dropped 4 bases, with 13 bases sitting between them. Per germline, CDR1 SGHRS and CDR2 YFSETQ. The CDR3 coding sequence is TGCGCCAGCAAACGGATCGGAGGAGAGACCCAGTACTTC. Translating it yields CASKRIGGETQYF.

This clonotype was seen repeatedly, ten times or more. The gene calls are TRBV15 and TRBJ2-2; D ambiguous. This CDR3 comprises 13 residues. Germline V lookup: CDR1 LNHNV, CDR2 YYDKDF (reference sequence). The V end lost 4 bases, the J end lost 1 base, and 4 bases lay between the germline ends. The DNA of the CDR3 is TGTGCCACCAGCAAAGTGAACACCGGGGAGCTGTTTTTT. It specifies CATSKVNTGELFF.

This clonotype has ten or more counts. The chain couples TRBV12-3 or TRBV12-4 to TRBJ2-2; perhaps D is TRBD1 or TRBD2 (7 bases each). The CDR3 has 15 amino acids. V was shortened by 3 bases and J by 7 bases, with 15 bases between the two germline ends. The CDR3 reads CASSFGQGGVGELFF. DNA of the CDR3: TGTGCCAGCAGTTTCGGTCAGGGGGGGGTCGGGGAGCTGTTTTTT.

The count of this clonotype is one. A much larger clone is a single base away; this may be a read error. The chain employs TRBV6-1 and TRBJ1-2; D is perhaps TRBD1 (6 bases). Germline CDR1 MNHNS, CDR2 SASEGT. V shed 6 bases and J shed 9 bases, with 17 bases lying between them. There are 13 residues in the CDR3. This chain's CDR3 is CASSRRTAISYTF. The CDR3 DNA reads as TGTGCCAGCAGCCGTCGGACAGCCATTAGCTACACCTTC.

CDR3 region: CASSGIRLNSPLHF. The CDR3 region has the DNA TGTGCCAGCAGTGGGATCCGCCTAAATTCACCCCTCCACTTT. The chain has TRBV6-1 and TRBJ1-6; D gene uncertain. The V gene's germline CDR1 is MNHNS and CDR2 SASEGT. There are 14 residues in the CDR3. The germline V and J ends were trimmed by 4 bases and 7 bases, with 11 bases remaining between them.

This clonotype has at least ten counts. The chain carries TRBV19 and TRBJ1-1, with 7 nucleotides matching TRBD1. The CDR3 consists of 15 residues. Germline-derived CDR1 and CDR2 are LNHDA and SQIVND (reference sequence). V trimming: 9 bases; J trimming: 3 bases; junction bases outside the gene matches: 13. The DNA of the CDR3 is TGTGCCAGCCTACCATTTGAGGGGGCGGACACTGAAGCTTTCTTT. This sequence encodes CASLPFEGADTEAFF.

This clonotype showed up many times. The chain recombines TRBV12-3 or TRBV12-4 with TRBJ1-2; 8 positions match TRBD1. CDR3 length: 15 residues. The J segment lost 3 bases and the V segment lost 1 base, leaving 4 bases of the junction unmatched. DNA for the CDR3: TGTGCCAGCAGTTTAGATTACAGGGGGGACTATGGCTACACCTTC. This translates into CASSLDYRGDYGYTF.

V is TRBV10-3 and J is TRBJ1-1; no reliable D call. The CDR3 is 17 amino acids. The V gene lost 2 bases and the J gene lost 10 bases, with 26 bases spanning the gap. CDR1 is ENHRY, CDR2 SYGVKD, per germline. The CDR3 bases are TGTGCCATCAGTGAGCCTAAAGGCGAAGGGTTCCAGTCCGGAGCTTTCTTT. As protein: CAISEPKGEGFQSGAFF.

This clonotype was detected ten times or more. The genes are TRBV6-5 and TRBJ1-3, with a tentative D call TRBD1 (5 bases). Germline V gene sequence: CDR1 MNHEY, CDR2 SVGAGI. The length of the CDR3 is 12 residues. V was trimmed by 6 bases and J by 2 bases, leaving 5 bases between them. The CDR3 DNA is TGTGCCAGCAGGGGGGCTGGAAACACCATATATTTT. Translation: CASRGAGNTIYF.

The table lists this clonotype with many counts. This chain connects TRBV6-5 to TRBJ2-7, with 8 bases lining up with TRBD1. Per the germline V gene, CDR1 is MNHEY and CDR2 is SVGAGI. CDR3 length: 15 residues. The ends lost 4 bases at V and 6 bases at J; junction bases unmatched: 11. The CDR3 is CASSSWTGTLGEQYF. Written as DNA, the CDR3 is TGTGCCAGCAGTTCCTGGACAGGGACCCTTGGCGAGCAGTACTTC.

The sample holds many counts of this clonotype. This chain joins TRBV6-1 and TRBJ1-2; 8 bases fit TRBD1. The ends lost 2 bases at V and 7 bases at J; junction bases unmatched: 9. The V gene's germline CDR1 is MNHNS and CDR2 SASEGT. CDR3 length: 15 amino acids. In DNA, the CDR3 is TGTGCCAGCAGTGAAACGGCTTGGACAGGGTCTGGCTACACCTTC. Encoded protein: CASSETAWTGSGYTF.